The 24 T cell receptor beta chains given below trace back to one sample, sequenced in a study of somatic mutations in cytotoxic T cells in rheumatoid arthritis (dated by TCRdb to 2016 to 2017). To prepare the library, the immunoSEQ multiplex PCR assay was applied. The immuneACCESS repertoire file appears here via TCRdb, limited to in-frame rearrangements. These files lack a portion of the clones; in checked studies, under half of the deficit traces to unresolved V genes, and the cause of the others is not known. The sample data list about 26,000 clones, and 82% of these were observed just once. Roughly 4.9% of the sample belongs to the ten largest clones. Sequenced: CD8+ T cells sorted from blood. Source of these receptors: a man over 45 in good health.

The rearrangement joins TRBV30 to TRBJ2-2; 10 nucleotides agree with TRBD2. The CDR3 runs to 16 residues. In germline, CDR1 is GTSNPN, CDR2 SVGIG (reference sequence). J gave up 7 bases and V 3 bases, and 11 bases lay outside the gene matches. This chain's CDR3 is CAWSPGTSAIIGELFF. The CDR3 nucleotides are TGTGCCTGGAGCCCCGGGACTAGCGCTATCATCGGGGAGCTGTTTTTT. The entire variable domain, with the rest obtained from reference TRBV30 and TRBJ2-2, is as follows: SQTIHQWPATLVQPVGSPLSLECTVEGTSNPNLYWYRQAAGRGLQLLFYSVGIGQISSEVPQNLSASRPQDRQFILSSKKLLLSDSGFYLCAWSPGTSAIIGELFFGEGSRLTVL.

The chain joins TRBV7-9 to TRBJ1-2, with a possible D match to TRBD1 (6 bases). CDR1 and CDR2 from the germline V gene are SEHNR and FQNEAQ (reference sequence). V shed 5 bases and J shed 8 bases, with 15 bases lying between them. The CDR3 extends over 13 amino acids. The CDR3 DNA sequence: TGTGCCAGCAGCACCTACAGGGAAAGGGGCTACACCTTC. Amino acid sequence: CASSTYRERGYTF.

The chain carries TRBV7-6 and TRBJ2-5; 9 bases agree with TRBD2. Germline lookup yields CDR1 SGHVS and CDR2 FNYEAQ. The CDR3 consists of 15 residues. J gave up 5 bases and V 2 bases, and 6 bases lay outside the gene matches. CDR3 in DNA: TGTGCCAGCAGCTTATTGCGGGAGGGTGGGGAGACCCAGTACTTC. It yields the protein CASSLLREGGETQYF.

The chain couples TRBV4-1 to TRBJ2-2; TRBD2 might be the D (5 bases). Per the germline V gene, CDR1 is MGHRA and CDR2 is YSYEKL. V was shortened by 3 bases and J by 1 base, with 15 bases between the two germline ends. There are 17 residues in the CDR3. The CDR3 is CASSHPAAGLNTGELFF. In DNA, the CDR3 is TGCGCCAGCAGCCATCCAGCGGCGGGCCTGAACACCGGGGAGCTGTTTTTT.

The chain uses TRBV27 and TRBJ1-2, with D possibly matching TRBD1 (5 bases). The CDR3 has 13 residues. Germline-derived CDR1 and CDR2 are MNHEY and SMNVEV (reference sequence). V dropped 7 bases and J dropped 2 bases, with 11 bases sitting between them. CDR3 sequence reads: CASKAGTNYGYTF. CDR3 bases: TGTGCCAGCAAGGCAGGGACCAACTATGGCTACACCTTC.

The V call is TRBV25-1, the J call TRBJ2-1, with D possibly TRBD1 on 5 matching bases. Germline V CDR1 and CDR2: MGHDK, SYGVNS. Trimming removed 5 bases at V and 9 bases at J, with 17 bases between. The CDR3 spans 14 residues. CDR3 nucleotides: TGTGCCAGCAGTAGGACACCACCTCGTAGTGAGCAGTTCTTC. Translating gives CASSRTPPRSEQFF.

This sequence joins TRBV27 and TRBJ1-2, with 9 bases lining up with TRBD1. The CDR3 runs to 12 residues. Germline CDR1 MNHEY, CDR2 SMNVEV (reference sequence). V trimming: 6 bases; J trimming: 7 bases; junction bases outside the gene matches: 3. The chain's CDR3 is CASRTGGVGYTF. The DNA for the CDR3 is TGTGCCAGCAGAACAGGGGGCGTTGGCTACACCTTC.

The chain uses TRBV6-1 and TRBJ2-7; D possibly corresponds to TRBD1 (6 bases). The length of the CDR3 is 14 residues. V dropped 1 base and J dropped 4 bases, with 11 bases sitting between them. The germline CDR1 and CDR2 sequences are MNHNS and SASEGT. CDR3 nucleotide sequence: TGTGCCAGCAGTGAAGGAGGGGGTCAATACGAGCAGTACTTC. Protein: CASSEGGGQYEQYF.

This chain connects TRBV28 to TRBJ2-3; 14 positions match TRBD2. This CDR3 region has 19 residues. CDR1 is MDHEN and CDR2 is SYDVKM in the germline V gene. The V segment lost 5 bases and the J segment 2 bases; nucleotides outside the gene matches: 12. The CDR3 spells CASSLRLAGGPPHTDTQYF. The DNA for the CDR3 is TGTGCCAGCAGTCTTCGACTAGCGGGAGGGCCCCCACACACAGATACGCAGTATTTT.

The chain recombines TRBV4-1 with TRBJ1-5, with D maybe TRBD1 (6 bases). The CDR3 is 15 residues long. Germline V gene lookup returns CDR1 MGHRA and CDR2 YSYEKL. V was pared by 4 bases and J by 7 bases, with 17 bases between. In nucleotides, the CDR3 is TGCGCCAGCAGCCGCGGGTTTCTGGGACACCAGCCCCAGCATTTT. Its translation is CASSRGFLGHQPQHF.

Concerning this clone itself: An end of the junction differs from the germline gene, which may be a read error. The V gene is TRBV11-3, the J gene TRBJ1-1; no firm D call. Per the germline V gene, CDR1 is SGHNT and CDR2 is YENEEA. This CDR3 contains 12 residues. The CDR3 DNA reads as TGTGCCGGCAGCTTAGGACTCGGTGAAGCTTTCTTT. Translated: CAGSLGLGEAFF.

The V call is TRBV6-5, the J call TRBJ2-7, with 7 bases aligning to TRBD1. V shed 0 bases, J shed 2 bases, and the junction held 1 base outside the gene matches. The germline gives CDR1 MNHEY, CDR2 SVGAGI. The CDR3 is made up of 14 amino acids. The CDR3 region is CASSYSTGAYEQYF. As DNA, the CDR3 is TGTGCCAGCAGTTACTCCACAGGGGCCTACGAGCAGTACTTC.

The rearrangement links TRBV13 to TRBJ2-1, with 11 nucleotides matching TRBD2. Germline V gene data show CDR1 as PRHDT and CDR2 as FYEKMQ (reference sequence). This CDR3 contains 15 residues. Trimming at V came to 5 bases and at J to 3 bases, leaving 3 bases not matched to a gene. The CDR3 nucleotides read TGTGCCAGCAGCACTAGCGGGAGCGGCTACAATGAGCAGTTCTTC. Encoded protein: CASSTSGSGYNEQFF.

This clone was observed a few times. V is TRBV4-1 and J is TRBJ2-2; TRBD2 aligns across 9 bases. J gave up 5 bases and V 3 bases, and 4 bases lay outside the gene matches. This CDR3 is 15 amino acids long. CDR1 and CDR2 (germline): MGHRA, YSYEKL. The CDR3 loop is CASSQATSGTGELFF. The CDR3 bases are TGCGCCAGCAGCCAGGCGACTAGCGGAACCGGGGAGCTGTTTTTT.

The chain is built from TRBV25-1 and TRBJ2-5; 7 nucleotides match TRBD1. Germline CDR1 reads MGHDK; CDR2 reads SYGVNS. This CDR3 comprises 14 residues. The ends lost 7 bases at V and 4 bases at J; junction bases unmatched: 9. The CDR3 sequence is CASMMDRFPETQYF. The CDR3 region has the DNA TGTGCCAGCATGATGGACAGGTTTCCAGAGACCCAGTACTTC.

The sample holds one count of this clone. V is TRBV7-8 and J is TRBJ2-7, with D uncertain. V lost 2 bases, J lost 0 bases, and 8 bases lay in between. The CDR3 extends over 14 amino acids. In germline, CDR1 is SGHVS, CDR2 FQNEAQ. CDR3 DNA sequence: TGTGCCAGCAGCTTAAGGGCCTACTCCTACGAGCAGTACTTC. Translated: CASSLRAYSYEQYF. The full variable domain, in which reference TRBV7-8 and TRBJ2-7 provide the parts outside the CDR3, is GAGVSQSPRYKVAKRGQDVALRCDPISGHVSLFWYQQALGQGPEFLTYFQNEAQLDKSGLPSDRFFAERPEGSVSTLKIQRTQQEDSAVYLCASSLRAYSYEQYFGPGTRLTVT.

The chain links TRBV6-5 to TRBJ2-1; 9 positions agree with TRBD1. V lost 6 bases to trimming and J lost 3 bases; unmatched junction nucleotides: 6. Germline V CDR1 and CDR2: MNHEY, SVGAGI. The CDR3 is made up of 15 amino acids. DNA for the CDR3: TGTGCCAGCAGCTACGGACAGGGGAGCTACAATGAGCAGTTCTTC. It codes for CASSYGQGSYNEQFF.

This chain connects TRBV5-1 to TRBJ1-5; TRBD1 agrees at 8 bases. Germline V CDR1 and CDR2: SGHRS, YFSETQ. V was pared by 1 base and J by 5 bases, with 2 bases of the junction left unmatched. The CDR3 spans 14 residues. CDR3 loop: CASSLQGADQPQHF. CDR3 bases: TGCGCCAGCAGCTTGCAGGGGGCCGATCAGCCCCAGCATTTT.

This sequence joins TRBV5-5 and TRBJ1-1; possible D gene TRBD1, 6 bases. This CDR3 region has 13 residues. Trimming took 5 bases from V and 4 from J, leaving 12 bases between them. Germline CDR1 SGHKS, CDR2 YYEKEE (reference sequence). The CDR3 loop reads CASSWGLGTEAFF. The CDR3 DNA reads TGTGCCAGCAGTTGGGGGCTGGGCACTGAAGCTTTCTTT.

V is TRBV7-9 and J is TRBJ2-1; no firm D call. The CDR3 is 14 residues long. Trimming took off 7 bases at V and 3 bases at J, with 13 bases between the two ends. CDR1 is SEHNR, CDR2 FQNEAQ, per germline (reference sequence). Here the CDR3 DNA reads TGTGCCAGCACCCCTAGTATCAACTACAATGAGCAGTTCTTC. This translates into CASTPSINYNEQFF.

J is TRBJ1-1 and V is TRBV29-1; D is possibly TRBD1 (5 bases). CDR1 SQVTM and CDR2 ANQGSEA come from the germline V gene. V lost 7 bases and J 3 bases, leaving 18 bases between the germline ends. CDR3 length: 14 residues. Here the CDR3 DNA reads TGCAGCGCAGAAGGTCTCCAGGGATACACTGAAGCTTTCTTT. This translates into CSAEGLQGYTEAFF.

J is TRBJ1-4 and V is TRBV7-8; D not certain. The CDR3 is 13 residues long. CDR1 and CDR2 (germline): SGHVS, FQNEAQ. V was pared by 5 bases and J by 3 bases, with 7 bases between. CDR3 sequence (DNA): TGTGCCAGCAGCCACCGCGCTAATGAAAAACTGTTTTTT. Translation: CASSHRANEKLFF.

This clone appeared a single time. The rearrangement uses TRBV7-9 and TRBJ2-5, with TRBD2 identical over 10 bases. Germline CDR1 and CDR2: SEHNR and FQNEAQ (reference sequence). CDR3 size: 19 residues. J lost 1 base, V lost 2 bases, and 13 bases had no gene match. The CDR3 region is CASSLNKVAGGWAQETQYF. In nucleotides, the CDR3 is TGTGCCAGCAGCTTAAATAAGGTAGCGGGAGGTTGGGCCCAAGAGACCCAGTACTTC.

The chain recombines TRBV6-5 with TRBJ1-2, with a tentative D call TRBD1 (6 bases). From germline, CDR1 is MNHEY and CDR2 SVGAGI. There are 15 residues in the CDR3. Trimming removed 0 bases at V and 7 bases at J, with 15 bases between. The CDR3 region is CASSYSIRGAGGYTF. In DNA, the CDR3 is TGTGCCAGCAGTTACTCGATCAGGGGAGCAGGTGGCTACACCTTC.